One and the same sample provided the 10 T cell receptor beta chains below, sequenced in a study of blood T cell repertoires in COVID-19. Sequencing used immunoSEQ multiplex PCR; TCRdb keeps in-frame clones, though not all of them. Altogether approximately 210,000 clones are present, 80% to 90% being singletons, with the ten largest covering approximately 0.69%. Sample: peripheral blood. The receptor source for this set is a man aged 40-49 years with acute or convalescent COVID-19.

The gene calls are TRBV28 and TRBJ1-5; D may be TRBD1 (6 bases). V shed 7 bases and J shed 3 bases, with 10 bases lying between them. The CDR3 loop spans 13 amino acids. The germline CDR1 and CDR2 sequences are MDHEN and SYDVKM. The CDR3 here is CASTWTVNQPQHF. The CDR3 DNA reads as TGTGCCAGCACCTGGACAGTCAATCAGCCCCAGCATTTT.

This rearrangement joins TRBV18 to TRBJ2-1; 7 bases agree with TRBD2. Germline CDR1 and CDR2: KGHSH and LQKENI. J gave up 8 bases and V 3 bases, and 10 bases lay outside the gene matches. This CDR3 is 15 amino acids long. CDR3 amino acids: CASSPTVGRVHEQFF. The CDR3 DNA reads TGTGCCAGCTCACCCACCGTAGGGAGGGTACATGAGCAGTTCTTC.

The J gene is TRBJ2-6, the V gene TRBV30; D may be TRBD1 (6 bases). Trimming cost V 8 bases and J 0 bases, with 17 bases left between them. This CDR3 comprises 16 residues. Germline assignment: CDR1 GTSNPN and CDR2 SVGIG (reference sequence). DNA of the CDR3: TGTGCCAGTTCAGGGGTATCGCTCTCTGGGGCCAACGTCCTGACTTTC. Protein product: CASSGVSLSGANVLTF.

As concerns this clone: The same CDR3 is also encoded by other DNA sequences in this sample. This chain links TRBV7-9 with TRBJ2-7; 7 bases are a match to TRBD2. CDR3 length: 12 residues. V gave up 5 bases and J gave up 3 bases; unmatched junction bases: 1. Per the germline V gene, CDR1 is SEHNR and CDR2 is FQNEAQ (reference sequence). This chain's CDR3 is CASSPSGYEQYF. For the CDR3, the DNA is TGTGCCAGCAGCCCTAGCGGCTACGAGCAGTACTTC.

The rearrangement links TRBV12-3 or TRBV12-4 to TRBJ1-1, with D possibly TRBD1 on 6 matching bases. This CDR3 spans 13 amino acids. V lost 5 bases, J lost 2 bases, and 9 bases lay in between. The DNA of the CDR3 is TGTGCCAGCAGTCGGACAGCTAACACTGAAGCTTTCTTT. Translating gives CASSRTANTEAFF.

The chain carries TRBV5-1 and TRBJ1-6; TRBD1 matches at 7 bases. The germline V gene encodes CDR1 SGHRS and CDR2 YFSETQ. V gave up 4 bases and J gave up 5 bases; unmatched junction bases: 12. This CDR3 comprises 17 residues. The CDR3 reads CASSLRQGGIDNSPLHF. As DNA, the CDR3 is TGCGCCAGCAGCCTACGACAGGGAGGTATCGATAATTCACCCCTCCACTTT.

In this sample, this clone turned up a few times. The chain joins TRBV3-1 (or the pseudogene TRBV3-2) to TRBJ1-1, with 7 positions matching TRBD1. The CDR3 is made up of 12 amino acids. V lost 5 bases to trimming and J lost 9 bases; unmatched junction nucleotides: 6. Germline assignment: CDR1 LGHDT and CDR2 YNNKEL (reference sequence). This CDR3 is CASSEGGAKAFF. In DNA form, the CDR3 reads TGTGCCAGCAGCGAAGGGGGCGCTAAAGCTTTCTTT.

CDR3 DNA: TGTGCCACCTCAGGCTACATGGGCAATGAGCAGTTCTTC. Amino acids: CATSGYMGNEQFF. The chain recombines TRBV24-1 with TRBJ2-1, with D uncertain. The CDR3 totals 13 residues. The ends were cut back, 9 bases at V and 6 bases at J, with 14 bases in the middle. Germline-derived CDR1 and CDR2 are KGHDR and SFDVKD.

The V and J genes are TRBV10-3 and TRBJ1-4; possibly TRBD1 for D (5 bases). Trimming cost V 4 bases and J 5 bases, with 8 bases left between them. This CDR3 region has 13 residues. Germline V gene sequence: CDR1 ENHRY, CDR2 SYGVKD. The CDR3 sequence: CAISGGPNEKLFF. CDR3 nucleotides: TGTGCCATCAGTGGGGGCCCCAATGAAAAACTGTTTTTT.

The DNA of the CDR3 is TGTGCCAGCAGTTTAGGACTAGCCGATACGCAGTATTTT. Amino acids: CASSLGLADTQYF. The V call is TRBV12-3 or TRBV12-4, the J call TRBJ2-3, with TRBD2 identical over 7 bases. This CDR3 is built from 13 residues. V was pared by 1 base and J by 6 bases, with 1 base of the junction left unmatched.